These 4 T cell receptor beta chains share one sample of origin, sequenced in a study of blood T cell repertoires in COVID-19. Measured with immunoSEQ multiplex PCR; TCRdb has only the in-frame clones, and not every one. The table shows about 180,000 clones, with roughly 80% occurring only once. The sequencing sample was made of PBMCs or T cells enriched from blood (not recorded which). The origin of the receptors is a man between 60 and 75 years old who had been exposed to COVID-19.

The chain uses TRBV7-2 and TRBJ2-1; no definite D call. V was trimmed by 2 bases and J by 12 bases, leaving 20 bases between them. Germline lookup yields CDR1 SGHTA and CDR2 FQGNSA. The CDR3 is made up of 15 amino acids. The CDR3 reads CASSLSGLSLERQFF. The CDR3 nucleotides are TGTGCCAGCAGCTTAAGTGGTTTATCTCTAGAACGGCAGTTCTTC.

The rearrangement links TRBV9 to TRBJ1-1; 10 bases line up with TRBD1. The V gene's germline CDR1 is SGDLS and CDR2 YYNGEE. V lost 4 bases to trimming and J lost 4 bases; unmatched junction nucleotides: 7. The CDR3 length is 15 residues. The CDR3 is CASSTRQGAPTEAFF. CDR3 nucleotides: TGTGCCAGCAGCACGAGACAGGGGGCGCCCACTGAAGCTTTCTTT. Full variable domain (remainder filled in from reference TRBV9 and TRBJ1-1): DSGVTQTPKHLITATGQRVTLRCSPRSGDLSVYWYQQSLDQGLQFLIQYYNGEERAKGNILERFSAQQFPDLHSELNLSSLELGDSALYFCASSTRQGAPTEAFFGQGTRLTVV.

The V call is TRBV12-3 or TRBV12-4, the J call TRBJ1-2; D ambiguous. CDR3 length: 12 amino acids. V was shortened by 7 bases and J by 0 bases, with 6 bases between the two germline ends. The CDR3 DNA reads TGTGCCAGCACCCGAGCTAACTATGGCTACACCTTC. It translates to CASTRANYGYTF.

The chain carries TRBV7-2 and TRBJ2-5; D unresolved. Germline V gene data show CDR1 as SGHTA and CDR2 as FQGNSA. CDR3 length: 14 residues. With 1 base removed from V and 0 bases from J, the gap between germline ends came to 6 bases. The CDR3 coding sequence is TGTGCCAGCAGCTTAGTCCCCAACCAAGAGACCCAGTACTTC. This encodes CASSLVPNQETQYF.